This T cell receptor (beta chain) was captured by sequencing in a study of blood T cells in healthy people across ages. The germline V gene has CDR1 SGHTA and CDR2 FQGNSA. This CDR3 has 15 residues. The V and J ends lost 4 bases and 2 bases respectively, with 14 bases between them. Next came a second PCR, run for about 6 to 12 cycles, which used a sample-barcoded 5' primer along with a J-beta primer mix. TCRdb reprocessed the 5' RACE reads with MiXCR, giving one entry per CDR3 protein. The table records about 2 million distinct CDR3 sequences, 49% of them present only once. Study-level points and caveats: Older age coincided with a roughly linear decline in TCR beta diversity per million T cells.

Details on this clonotype: The target antigen is unknown.

Every sample yielded at least 6.5 million isolated PBMCs. The source of this sequence is a middle-aged woman in good health. The sample taken for sequencing was blood. The genes are TRBV7-2 and TRBJ1-2; D gene ambiguous. This chain's CDR3 is CASSSYPAENYGYTF. The CDR3 region has the DNA TGTGCCAGCAGCTCATATCCGGCAGAGAACTATGGCTACACCTTC.